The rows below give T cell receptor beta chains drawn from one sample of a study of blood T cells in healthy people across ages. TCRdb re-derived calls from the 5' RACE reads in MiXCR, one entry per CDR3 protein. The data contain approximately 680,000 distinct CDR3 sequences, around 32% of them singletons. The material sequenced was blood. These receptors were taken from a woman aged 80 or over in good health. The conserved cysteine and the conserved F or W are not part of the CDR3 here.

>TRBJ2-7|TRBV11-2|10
ASSPLVHEQY
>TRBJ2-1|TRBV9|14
ASSETLAGYYNEQF
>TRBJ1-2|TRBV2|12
ASSGGTYRYGYT
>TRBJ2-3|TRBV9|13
TSSVGQGFTDTQY
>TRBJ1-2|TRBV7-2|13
ASSLNQGACYGYT
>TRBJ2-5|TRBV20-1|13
SAFSGGRLGNEQY
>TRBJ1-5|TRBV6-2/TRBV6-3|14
ASSYRRGDSNQPQH
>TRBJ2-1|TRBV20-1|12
SARVAGSYNEQF
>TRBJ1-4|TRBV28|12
ASNPTRGNEKLF
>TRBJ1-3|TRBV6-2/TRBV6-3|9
ASGFGDTIY
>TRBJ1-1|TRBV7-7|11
ASSRDRNTEAF
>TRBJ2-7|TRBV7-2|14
ASSRNPSGVSYERY
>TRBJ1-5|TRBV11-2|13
ASSLDGQGHQPQH
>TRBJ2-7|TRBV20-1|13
SAREGGGGLYEQY